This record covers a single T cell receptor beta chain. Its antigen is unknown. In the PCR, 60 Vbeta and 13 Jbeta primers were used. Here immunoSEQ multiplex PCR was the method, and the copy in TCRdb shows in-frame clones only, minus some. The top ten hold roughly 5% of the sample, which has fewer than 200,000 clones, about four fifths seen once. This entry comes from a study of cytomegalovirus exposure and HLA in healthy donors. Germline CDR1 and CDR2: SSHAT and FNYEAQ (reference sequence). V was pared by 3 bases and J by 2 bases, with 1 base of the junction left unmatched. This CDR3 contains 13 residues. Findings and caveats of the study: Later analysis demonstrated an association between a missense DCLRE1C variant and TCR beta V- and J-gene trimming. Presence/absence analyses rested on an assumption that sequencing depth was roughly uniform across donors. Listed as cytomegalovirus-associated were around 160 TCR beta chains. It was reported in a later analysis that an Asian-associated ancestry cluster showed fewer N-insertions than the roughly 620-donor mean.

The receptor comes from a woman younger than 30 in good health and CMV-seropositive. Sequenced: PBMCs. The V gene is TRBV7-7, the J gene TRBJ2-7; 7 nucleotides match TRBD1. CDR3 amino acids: CASSFGTAYEQYF. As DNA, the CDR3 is TGTGCCAGCAGCTTCGGGACAGCCTACGAGCAGTACTTC.